This T cell receptor beta chain was observed in a study of OX40 agonist ivuxolimab in advanced cancers. For the study in its entirety: The costimulatory receptor OX40 (CD134) was targeted by ivuxolimab, a fully human IgG2 agonistic monoclonal antibody. Intravenous ivuxolimab was administered to patients every 2 weeks at six dose levels: 0.01, 0.1, 0.3, 1.5, 3 and 10 mg/kg. Among the 52 dose-escalation patients, about 19 had hepatocellular carcinoma, approximately 15 melanoma, 9 renal cell carcinoma and 9 head and neck cancer. In the dose-escalation cohort, 82.7% of patients were male, and the mean age was roughly 60 years, with a range of about 23 to 90. Prior anti-PD-1, anti-PD-L1 or anti-CTLA-4 therapy was permitted, and checkpoint inhibitors had been received by about 37% of dose-escalation patients. Partial responses occurred in three dose-escalation patients: two with cutaneous melanoma and one with hepatocellular carcinoma. Peripheral TCRbeta sequencing was intended to test whether TCR sequence diversity was altered and clonal T-cell expansion was caused by ivuxolimab. The paper reports the monotherapy dose-escalation portion (N of about 54 patients) of the phase I ivuxolimab trial. General study outcomes and caveats: The antigen specificity of the clonally expanded peripheral T cells was not determined. Partial responders in the 0.1-3.0 mg/kg groups had among the lowest normalized peripheral clonal expansion, especially among CD8+ T cells. Clonal expansion of both CD4+ and CD8+ blood T cells was observed from baseline to week 6 at doses 0.1 to 3.0 mg/kg. After ivuxolimab, more expanded clones were found on average in CD8+ T cells than in CD4+ T cells. Low levels of normalized T-cell clonal expansion were also seen in some patients who did not respond.

V and J are trimmed by 3 bases and 7 bases, and the gene matches miss 6 bases of the junction. The CDR3 starts with the cysteine, ends with the phenylalanine, and has 15 residues. Only the CDR3 DNA stays, 45 bases, in frame from base 1. The germline V gene specifies SGHVS as CDR1 and FNYEAQ as CDR2. To note about this clone: Its antigen has not been determined. No base quality values were provided; no much bigger clone lies one nucleotide off.

Patients with a history of autoimmune disease or receiving systemic immunosuppression were excluded from the trial. Peripheral blood for TCR sequencing was drawn from every dose cohort at baseline, at cycle 4 day 1 and at cycle 7 day 1. Samples came from an open-label, multicenter, first-in-human phase I dose-escalation trial of ivuxolimab. Adults with locally advanced or metastatic melanoma, renal cell, hepatocellular, or head and neck squamous cell carcinoma were enrolled in the trial. Before TCR sequencing, CD4+ T cells and CD8+ T cells from peripheral blood were sorted into separate populations. Genomic DNA was isolated from the sorted cells so that the TCRbeta CDR3 region could be sequenced. TCRbeta CDR3 regions were sequenced using the immunoSEQ Assay. TCRdb took this table from immuneACCESS and kept in-frame rearrangements with V and J called. Such tables lack part of the clones; where checked against another copy, unresolved V genes explain under half of the gap, and the rest is unexplained. The sample has nearly 70,000 clones on record, more than 70% of them singletons. The ten largest clones take up 5% to 6.5% of the sample.

The receptor chain draws on TRBV7-6 and TRBJ1-2, and TRBD1 aligns with 12 junction nucleotides. The source of this sequence is an adult with an advanced solid tumor such as melanoma, head and neck, liver or kidney cancer. This sample comprised CD4+ or CD8+ T cells sorted from blood, obtained in a trial of the OX40 agonist ivuxolimab. The DNA reads TGTGCCAGCAGCTTCGGGACAGGGGGCATAAGTGGCTACACCTTC. This encodes CASSFGTGGISGYTF.